Below are 5 T cell receptor beta chains sequenced from a single sample in a study of T cell changes during pregnancy in multiple sclerosis. Sequencing was performed with immunoSEQ multiplex PCR; in TCRdb, only in-frame clones are kept and a portion is missing. This repertoire shows about 80,000 clones, 92% found once; its top ten account for around 2.6%. Sequenced here: peripheral blood, sampled before pregnancy. The receptors were sampled from a female donor with multiple sclerosis, enrolled in a pregnancy study.

This chain links TRBV6-5 with TRBJ1-4; 8 bases map to TRBD1. Germline V lookup: CDR1 MNHEY, CDR2 SVGAGI. The CDR3 is 15 amino acids. V shed 2 bases and J 8 bases; nucleotides not matched to a gene: 7. CDR3 amino acids: CASSYGGQGGEKLFF. The CDR3 DNA sequence: TGTGCCAGCAGTTACGGAGGACAGGGAGGCGAAAAACTGTTTTTT.

This clone occurred once. The chain employs TRBV29-1 and TRBJ2-1; D is possibly TRBD2 (6 bases). The CDR3 has 13 amino acids. V shed 1 base and J shed 7 bases, with 11 bases lying between them. Germline CDR1 is SQVTM and CDR2 is ANQGSEA. DNA for the CDR3: TGCAGCGTTGAAGGCGGGGTGGCTAATGAGCAGTTCTTC. This translates into CSVEGGVANEQFF.

The chain recombines TRBV6-1 with TRBJ1-6; D call uncertain. V was shortened by 1 base and J by 7 bases, with 8 bases between the two germline ends. The germline V gene encodes CDR1 MNHNS and CDR2 SASEGT. This CDR3 is built from 14 residues. The CDR3 nucleotides are TGTGCCAGCAGTGAAGTTGGAGCCAATTCACCCCTCCACTTT. Amino acid sequence: CASSEVGANSPLHF.

This clone has only one observation. The rearrangement links TRBV5-1 to TRBJ2-2, with D perhaps matching TRBD1 (6 bases). V dropped 3 bases and J dropped 6 bases, with 18 bases sitting between them. Germline CDR1 and CDR2: SGHRS and YFSETQ. The CDR3 runs to 16 residues. CDR3 sequence: CASSSWIDRLAGELFF. The CDR3 DNA reads as TGCGCCAGCAGCTCGTGGATCGACAGGTTGGCCGGGGAGCTGTTTTTT.

This chain joins TRBV19 and TRBJ2-1; 10 nucleotides align to TRBD2. The V segment lost 7 bases and the J segment 7 bases; nucleotides outside the gene matches: 7. Germline V gives CDR1 LNHDA, CDR2 SQIVND (reference sequence). This CDR3 is 14 amino acids long. The chain's CDR3 is CASTEGLALNEQFF. The CDR3 nucleotides are TGTGCCAGTACCGAGGGACTAGCGTTAAATGAGCAGTTCTTC.